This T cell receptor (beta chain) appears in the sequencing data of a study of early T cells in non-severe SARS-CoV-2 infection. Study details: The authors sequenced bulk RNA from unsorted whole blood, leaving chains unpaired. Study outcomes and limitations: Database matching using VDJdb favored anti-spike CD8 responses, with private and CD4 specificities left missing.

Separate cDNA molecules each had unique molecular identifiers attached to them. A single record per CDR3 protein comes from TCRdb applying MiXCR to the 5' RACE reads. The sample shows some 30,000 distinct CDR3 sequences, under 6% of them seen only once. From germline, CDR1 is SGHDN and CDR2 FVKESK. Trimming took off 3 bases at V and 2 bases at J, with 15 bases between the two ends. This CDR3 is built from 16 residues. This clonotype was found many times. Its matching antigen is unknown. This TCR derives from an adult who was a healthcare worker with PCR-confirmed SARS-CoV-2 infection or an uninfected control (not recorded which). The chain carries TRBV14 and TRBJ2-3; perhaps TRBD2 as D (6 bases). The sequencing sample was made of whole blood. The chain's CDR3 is CASSHSPGLNTDTQYF. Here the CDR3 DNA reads TGTGCCAGCAGCCATTCTCCGGGACTCAACACAGATACGCAGTATTTT.